Presented here are 7 T cell receptor beta chains from one specimen sequenced in a study of identical twins (dated by TCRdb to the mid-2010s). To prepare the library, 5' RACE was applied. The instrument given in TCRdb is Illumina HiSeq 2000. Starting from the raw public reads, TCRdb applied fastp trimming at Q25, assembled clones with MiXCR and retained in-frame beta chains. Entries that share a CDR3 protein sequence are merged under the most common genes and DNA. The sample contains roughly 250,000 distinct CDR3 sequences, 7.5% of them found a single time. Of the sample, around 5% is held by the ten largest clones. These data also formed part of another study, on yellow fever vaccine responses in identical twins.

The source material was CD8+ T cells sorted from blood. These receptor sequences come from a young woman in good health.

Comment on this clonotype: Being one base from a much bigger clone, this may be a read error. This sequence joins TRBV10-2 and TRBJ2-3; 7 bases are shared with TRBD1. CDR3 length: 15 residues. Germline CDR1 WSHSY, CDR2 SAAADI. The CDR3 DNA reads TGCCCCAGCAGTGCCGGGACAGCTAGCACAGATACGCAGTATTTT. Encoded protein: CPSSAGTASTDTQYF.

The genes are TRBV7-7 and TRBJ2-5; a possible D gene is TRBD2 (6 bases). Germline CDR1 is SSHAT and CDR2 is FNYEAQ (reference sequence). CDR3 length equals 13 residues. V lost 8 bases to trimming and J lost 0 bases, with 10 bases between them. The CDR3 is CASVGGNQETQYF. The CDR3 bases are TGTGCCAGCGTGGGGGGTAACCAAGAGACCCAGTACTTC.

In its sample, this clonotype was seen many times. The V call is TRBV29-1, the J call TRBJ2-7; 7 bases line up with TRBD1. CDR3 length equals 11 residues. V lost 4 bases to trimming and J lost 6 bases; unmatched junction nucleotides: 3. CDR1 and CDR2 from the germline V gene are SQVTM and ANQGSEA. Here the CDR3 reads CSVVGGSEQYF. DNA of the CDR3: TGCAGCGTTGTAGGGGGCTCCGAGCAGTACTTC.

This clonotype has only a few counts. J is TRBJ1-4 and V is TRBV6-2 or TRBV6-3; D ambiguous. Germline-derived CDR1 and CDR2 are MNHEY and SVGEGT. The CDR3 is made up of 11 amino acids. V lost 6 bases, J lost 8 bases, and 7 bases lay in between. In DNA, the CDR3 is TGTGCCAGCAGAGTGACCGAAAAACTGTTTTTT. This translates into CASRVTEKLFF.

The chain is built from TRBV6-1 and TRBJ2-2; D possibly corresponds to TRBD2 (6 bases). CDR1 MNHNS and CDR2 SASEGT come from the germline V gene. The CDR3 runs to 13 residues. V was pared by 7 bases and J by 6 bases, with 12 bases between. The CDR3 nucleotides are TGTGCCAGCACCGCGGGAATCTCCGGGGAGCTGTTTTTT. It codes for CASTAGISGELFF.

The rearrangement links TRBV9 to TRBJ1-1; TRBD1 matches at 8 bases. The junction had 6 bases not matched to a gene; V was cut back by 4 bases and J by 4 bases. Germline assignment: CDR1 SGDLS and CDR2 YYNGEE. CDR3 length: 14 residues. CDR3 in DNA: TGTGCCAGCAGCTCAGGGGGCGCCGGCACTGAAGCTTTCTTT. Its protein is CASSSGGAGTEAFF.

This clonotype was detected many times. The chain joins TRBV28 to TRBJ1-1; 11 bases line up with TRBD1. J was trimmed by 5 bases and V by 2 bases; bases with no gene match: 1. This CDR3 region has 14 residues. Germline assignment: CDR1 MDHEN and CDR2 SYDVKM. As DNA, the CDR3 is TGTGCCAGCAGTTTAGGGACAGGGGGGACTGAAGCTTTCTTT. Amino acid sequence: CASSLGTGGTEAFF.